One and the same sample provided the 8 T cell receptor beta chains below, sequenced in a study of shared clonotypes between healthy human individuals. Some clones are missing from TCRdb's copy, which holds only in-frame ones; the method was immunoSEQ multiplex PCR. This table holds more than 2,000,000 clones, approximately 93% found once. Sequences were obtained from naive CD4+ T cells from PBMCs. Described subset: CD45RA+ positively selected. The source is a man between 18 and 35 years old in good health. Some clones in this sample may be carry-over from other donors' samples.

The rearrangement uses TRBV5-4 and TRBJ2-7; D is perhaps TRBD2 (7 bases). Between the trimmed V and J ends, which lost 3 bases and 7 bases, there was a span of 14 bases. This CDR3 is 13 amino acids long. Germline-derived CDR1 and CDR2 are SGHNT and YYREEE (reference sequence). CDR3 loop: CASSWGGGWEQYF. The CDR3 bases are TGTGCCAGCAGCTGGGGCGGGGGCTGGGAGCAGTACTTC.

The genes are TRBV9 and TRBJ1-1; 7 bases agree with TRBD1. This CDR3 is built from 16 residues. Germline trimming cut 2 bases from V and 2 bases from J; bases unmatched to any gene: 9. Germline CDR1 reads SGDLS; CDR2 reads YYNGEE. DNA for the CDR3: TGTGCCAGCAGCGTCCCTTACCGGGACAGCAACACTGAAGCTTTCTTT. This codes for CASSVPYRDSNTEAFF.

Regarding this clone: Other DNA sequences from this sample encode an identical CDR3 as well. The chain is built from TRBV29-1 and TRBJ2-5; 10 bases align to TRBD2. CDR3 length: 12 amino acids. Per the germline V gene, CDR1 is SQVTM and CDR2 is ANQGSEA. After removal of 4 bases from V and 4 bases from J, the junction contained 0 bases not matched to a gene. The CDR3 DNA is TGCAGCGTTGGGACTAGCGGAGAGACCCAGTACTTC. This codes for CSVGTSGETQYF.

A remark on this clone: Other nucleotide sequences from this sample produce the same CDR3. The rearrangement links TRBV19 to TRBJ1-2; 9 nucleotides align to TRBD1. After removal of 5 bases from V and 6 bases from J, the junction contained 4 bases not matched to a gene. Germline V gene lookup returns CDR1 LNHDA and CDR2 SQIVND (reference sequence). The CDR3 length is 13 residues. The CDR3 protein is CASSPGQGNGYTF. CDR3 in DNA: TGTGCCAGTAGTCCGGGACAGGGAAATGGCTACACCTTC.

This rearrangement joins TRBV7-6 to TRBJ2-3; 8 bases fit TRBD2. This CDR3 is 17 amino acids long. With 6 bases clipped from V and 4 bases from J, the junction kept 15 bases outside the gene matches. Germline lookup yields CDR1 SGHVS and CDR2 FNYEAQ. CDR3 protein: CASSGGPGGSLSDTQYF. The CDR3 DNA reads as TGTGCCAGCAGTGGGGGCCCGGGAGGGAGTCTTTCAGATACGCAGTATTTT.

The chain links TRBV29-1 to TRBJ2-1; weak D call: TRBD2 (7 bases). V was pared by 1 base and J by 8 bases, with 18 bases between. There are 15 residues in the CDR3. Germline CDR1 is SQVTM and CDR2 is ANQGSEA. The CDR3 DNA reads TGCAGCGTTGAAGGTAGGGGGGGCCCAGACGATGAGCAGTTCTTC. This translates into CSVEGRGGPDDEQFF.

CDR3 in amino acids: CASSIEAGNVLTF. DNA of the CDR3: TGTGCCAGTAGTATAGAGGCAGGGAACGTCCTGACTTTC. The gene calls are TRBV19 and TRBJ2-6; tentative D call: TRBD1 (5 bases). The CDR3 runs to 13 residues. Germline V gene lookup returns CDR1 LNHDA and CDR2 SQIVND (reference sequence). Trimming left V 0 bases short and J 10 bases short, with 7 bases between.

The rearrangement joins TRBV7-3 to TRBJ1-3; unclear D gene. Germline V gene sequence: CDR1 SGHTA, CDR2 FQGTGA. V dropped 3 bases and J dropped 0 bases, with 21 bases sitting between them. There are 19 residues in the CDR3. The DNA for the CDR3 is TGTGCCAGCAGCTTTGAGGGATTCCAAGCAGCTTCCTCTGGAAACACCATATATTTT. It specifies CASSFEGFQAASSGNTIYF.